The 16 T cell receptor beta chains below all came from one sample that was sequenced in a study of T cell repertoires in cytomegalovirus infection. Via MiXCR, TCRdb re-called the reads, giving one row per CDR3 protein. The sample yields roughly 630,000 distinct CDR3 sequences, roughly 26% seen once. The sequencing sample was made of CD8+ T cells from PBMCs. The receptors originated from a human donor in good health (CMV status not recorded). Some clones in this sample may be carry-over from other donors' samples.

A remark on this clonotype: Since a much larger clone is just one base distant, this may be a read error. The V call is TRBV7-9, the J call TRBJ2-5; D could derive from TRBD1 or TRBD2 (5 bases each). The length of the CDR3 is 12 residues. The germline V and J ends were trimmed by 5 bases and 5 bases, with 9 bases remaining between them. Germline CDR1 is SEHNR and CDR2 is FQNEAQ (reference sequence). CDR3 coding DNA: TGTGCCAGCAGCCCTTGGGGGGAGACCCAGTACTTC. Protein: CASSPWGETQYF. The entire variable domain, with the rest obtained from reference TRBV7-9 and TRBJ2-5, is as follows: DTGVSQNPRHKITKRGQNVTFRCDPISEHNRLYWYRQTLGQGPEFLTYFQNEAQLEKSRLLSDRFSAERPKGSFSTLEIQRTEQGDSAMYLCASSPWGETQYFGPGTRLLVL.

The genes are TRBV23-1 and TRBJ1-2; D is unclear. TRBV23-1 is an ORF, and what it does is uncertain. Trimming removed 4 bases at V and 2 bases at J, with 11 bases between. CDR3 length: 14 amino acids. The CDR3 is CASSPRISNYGYTF. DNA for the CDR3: TGCGCCAGCAGTCCTCGAATCTCGAACTATGGCTACACCTTC.

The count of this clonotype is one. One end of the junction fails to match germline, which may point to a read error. CDR3 nucleotide sequence: TGTGCCAGCAGTTTTGGGCTTGACAGGGCCTCCTACGGGCAGTACTTC. Encoded protein: CASSFGLDRASYGQYF. The chain is built from TRBV12-3 or TRBV12-4 and TRBJ2-7, with 7 bases lining up with TRBD1. CDR3 length: 16 residues.

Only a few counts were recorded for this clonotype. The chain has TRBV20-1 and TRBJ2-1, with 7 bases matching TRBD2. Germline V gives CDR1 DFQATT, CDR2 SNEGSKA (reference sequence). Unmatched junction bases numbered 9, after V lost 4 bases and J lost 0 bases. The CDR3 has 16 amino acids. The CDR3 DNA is TGCAGTGCTAAAGTCGGGACTACCTTCTCCTACAATGAGCAGTTCTTC. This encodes CSAKVGTTFSYNEQFF.

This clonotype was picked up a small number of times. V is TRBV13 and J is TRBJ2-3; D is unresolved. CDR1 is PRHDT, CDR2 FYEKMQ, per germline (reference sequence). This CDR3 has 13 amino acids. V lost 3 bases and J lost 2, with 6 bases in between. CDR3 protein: CASSLQLTDTQYF. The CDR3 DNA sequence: TGTGCCAGCAGCTTGCAGCTCACAGATACGCAGTATTTT. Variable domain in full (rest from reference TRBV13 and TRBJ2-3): AAGVIQSPRHLIKEKRETATLKCYPIPRHDTVYWYQQGPGQDPQFLISFYEKMQSDKGSIPDRFSAQQFSDYHSELNMSSLELGDSALYFCASSLQLTDTQYFGPGTRLTVL.

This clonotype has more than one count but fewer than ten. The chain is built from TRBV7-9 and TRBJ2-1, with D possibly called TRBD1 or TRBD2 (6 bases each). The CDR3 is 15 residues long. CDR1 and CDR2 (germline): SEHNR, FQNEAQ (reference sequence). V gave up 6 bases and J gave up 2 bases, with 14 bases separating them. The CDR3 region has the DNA TGTGCCAGCAGTAGGGGGGCAGAAACCTACAATGAGCAGTTCTTC. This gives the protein CASSRGAETYNEQFF.

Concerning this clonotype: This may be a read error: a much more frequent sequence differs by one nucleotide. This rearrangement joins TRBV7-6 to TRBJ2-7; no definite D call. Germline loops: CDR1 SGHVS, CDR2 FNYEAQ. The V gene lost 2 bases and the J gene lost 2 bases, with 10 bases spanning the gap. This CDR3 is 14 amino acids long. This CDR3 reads CASSLKLIAYEQYF. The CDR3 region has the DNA TGTGCCAGCAGCTTAAAGCTTATCGCCTACGAGCAGTACTTC.

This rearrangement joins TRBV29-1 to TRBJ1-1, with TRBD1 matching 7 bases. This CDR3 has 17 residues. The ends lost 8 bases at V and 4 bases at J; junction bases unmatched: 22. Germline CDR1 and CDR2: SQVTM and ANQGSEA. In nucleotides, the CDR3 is TGCAGCTCCCATTCAAGGACAGGCCAAAACGCGGGCACTGAAGCTTTCTTT. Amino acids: CSSHSRTGQNAGTEAFF.

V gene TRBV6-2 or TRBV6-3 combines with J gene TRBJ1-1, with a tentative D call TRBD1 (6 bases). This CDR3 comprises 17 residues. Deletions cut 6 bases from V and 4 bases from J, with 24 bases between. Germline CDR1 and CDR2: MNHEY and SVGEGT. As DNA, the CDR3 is TGTGCCAGCAGCCCTCCGGGGGCCTGGCGGCAGACCACTGAAGCTTTCTTT. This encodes CASSPPGAWRQTTEAFF.

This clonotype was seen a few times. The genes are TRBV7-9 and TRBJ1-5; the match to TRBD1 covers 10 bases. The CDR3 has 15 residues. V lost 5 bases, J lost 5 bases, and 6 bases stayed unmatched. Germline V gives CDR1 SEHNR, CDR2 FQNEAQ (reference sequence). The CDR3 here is CASSLGGTGDQPQHF. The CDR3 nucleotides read TGTGCCAGCAGCCTTGGTGGGACAGGGGATCAGCCCCAGCATTTT.

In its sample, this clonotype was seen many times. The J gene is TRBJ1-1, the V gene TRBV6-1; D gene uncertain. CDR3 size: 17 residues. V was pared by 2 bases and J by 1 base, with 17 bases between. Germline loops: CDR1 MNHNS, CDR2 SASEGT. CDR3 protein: CASSEFFRVAGNTEAFF. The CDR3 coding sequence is TGTGCCAGCAGTGAATTTTTCCGGGTCGCGGGGAACACTGAAGCTTTCTTT.

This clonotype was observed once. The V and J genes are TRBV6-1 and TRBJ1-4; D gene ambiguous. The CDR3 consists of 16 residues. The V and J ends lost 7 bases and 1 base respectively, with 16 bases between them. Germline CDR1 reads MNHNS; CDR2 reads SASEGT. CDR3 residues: CASTRQELVTNEKLFF. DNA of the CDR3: TGTGCCAGCACGCGCCAGGAGCTTGTAACTAATGAAAAACTGTTTTTT.

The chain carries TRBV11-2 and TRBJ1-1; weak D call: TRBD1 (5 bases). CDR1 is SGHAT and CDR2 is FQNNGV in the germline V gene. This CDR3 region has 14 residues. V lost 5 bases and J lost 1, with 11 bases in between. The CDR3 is CASSLIQGNTEAFF. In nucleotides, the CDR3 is TGTGCCAGCAGCCTGATTCAGGGGAACACTGAAGCTTTCTTT.

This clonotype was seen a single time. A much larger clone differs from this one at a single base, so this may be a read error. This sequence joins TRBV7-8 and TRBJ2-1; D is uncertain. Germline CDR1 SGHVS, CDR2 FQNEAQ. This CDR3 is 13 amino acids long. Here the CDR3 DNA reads TGTGCCAGCAGCTTAGTCGACCCCCAGGAGCGGTTCTTC. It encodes CASSLVDPQERFF.

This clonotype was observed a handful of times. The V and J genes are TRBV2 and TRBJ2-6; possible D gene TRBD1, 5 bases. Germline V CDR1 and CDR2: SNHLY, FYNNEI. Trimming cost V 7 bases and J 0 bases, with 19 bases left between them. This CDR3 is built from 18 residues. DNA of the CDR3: TGTGCCAGCATTTTCAGGGAAAAGTCAGGCTCTGGGGCCAACGTCCTGACTTTC. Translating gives CASIFREKSGSGANVLTF. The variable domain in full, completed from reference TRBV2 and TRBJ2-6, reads EPEVTQTPSHQVTQMGQEVILRCVPISNHLYFYWYRQILGQKVEFLVSFYNNEISEKSEIFDDQFSVERPDGSNFTLKIRSTKLEDSAMYFCASIFREKSGSGANVLTFGAGSRLTVL.

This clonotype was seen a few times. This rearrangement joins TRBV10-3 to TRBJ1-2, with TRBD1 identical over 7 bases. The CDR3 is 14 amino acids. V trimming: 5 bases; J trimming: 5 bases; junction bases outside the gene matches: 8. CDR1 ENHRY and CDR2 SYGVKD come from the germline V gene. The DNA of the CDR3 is TGTGCCATCAGTCTCCCGGGACAGAGGTATGGCTACACCTTC. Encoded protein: CAISLPGQRYGYTF.